These 9 T cell receptor beta chains were sequenced from one sample in a study of shared clonotypes between healthy human individuals (dated by TCRdb to between 2020 and 2021). Library preparation employed the immunoSEQ multiplex PCR assay. TCRdb re-hosts the immuneACCESS table, in-frame sequences only. Its copies lack some clones; in the studies checked, an unresolved V gene accounts for under half of them, and the cause for the rest is not known. Present in this sample are roughly 300,000 clones, over 70% of which were seen just once. The ten top clones hold less than 11% of the sample. The sequenced material came from memory CD4+ T cells sorted from blood. The meaning of the sample's cell subset or site label: CD45RA-negative fraction. These receptors all come from a man aged 30-40 years in good health.

This clone came up once. The chain recombines TRBV18 with TRBJ2-1; 10 bases fit TRBD2. The CDR3 consists of 18 residues. V was pared by 3 bases and J by 4 bases, with 12 bases of the junction left unmatched. CDR1 is KGHSH, CDR2 LQKENI, per germline. The CDR3 loop reads CASSPPSSGRTRYNEQFF. The DNA for the CDR3 is TGTGCCAGCTCACCCCCTAGTAGCGGGAGGACTAGGTACAATGAGCAGTTCTTC.

The chain links TRBV9 to TRBJ2-5; D gene uncertain. From germline, CDR1 is SGDLS and CDR2 YYNGEE. This CDR3 spans 15 amino acids. Between the trimmed V and J ends, which lost 0 bases and 2 bases, there was a span of 11 bases. CDR3 sequence (DNA): TGTGCCAGCAGCGTAGGGCCTAGTTATCAAGAGACCCAGTACTTC. Translation: CASSVGPSYQETQYF.

The rearrangement uses TRBV6-1 and TRBJ2-7, with 9 bases that match TRBD1. Trimming cost V 4 bases and J 3 bases; bases outside gene matches: 13. This CDR3 contains 17 residues. The germline V gene encodes CDR1 MNHNS and CDR2 SASEGT. CDR3 sequence: CASSGKGQGIPNYEQYF. Written as DNA, the CDR3 is TGTGCCAGCAGTGGGAAGGGACAGGGTATACCTAACTACGAGCAGTACTTC.

The gene calls are TRBV5-1 and TRBJ1-2; the match to TRBD1 covers 9 bases. V was pared by 4 bases and J by 4 bases, with 8 bases of the junction left unmatched. This CDR3 comprises 15 residues. Germline CDR1 SGHRS, CDR2 YFSETQ. The DNA for the CDR3 is TGCGCCAGCAGCGCCACAGGGGGCTCAAGCTATGGCTACACCTTC. Its translation is CASSATGGSSYGYTF.

This sequence joins TRBV6-6 and TRBJ2-7, with D maybe TRBD2 (6 bases). The CDR3 covers 12 residues. CDR1 and CDR2 (germline): MNHNY, SVGAGI (reference sequence). The V gene lost 10 bases and the J gene lost 5 bases, with 15 bases spanning the gap. This CDR3 reads CATRLEGHEQYF. CDR3 sequence (DNA): TGTGCCACCCGATTGGAGGGCCACGAGCAGTACTTC.

The chain has TRBV6-1 and TRBJ2-5; no definite D call. The CDR3 extends over 15 amino acids. Germline CDR1 and CDR2: MNHNS and SASEGT. V lost 4 bases to trimming and J lost 2 bases, with 14 bases between them. CDR3 loop: CASSVQAGWQETQYF. CDR3 DNA: TGTGCCAGCAGTGTTCAGGCAGGCTGGCAAGAGACCCAGTACTTC.

The chain employs TRBV5-1 and TRBJ2-7; D may be TRBD2 (6 bases). V was clipped by 0 bases and J by 0 bases, with 10 bases between them. This CDR3 is built from 15 residues. Germline V gene data show CDR1 as SGHRS and CDR2 as YFSETQ. CDR3 in amino acids: CASSLVSGPSYEQYF. The CDR3 coding sequence is TGCGCCAGCAGCTTGGTTAGCGGCCCCTCCTACGAGCAGTACTTC. Combining the CDR3 with reference TRBV5-1 and TRBJ2-7 gives the whole variable domain KAGVTQTPRYLIKTRGQQVTLSCSPISGHRSVSWYQQTPGQGLQFLFEYFSETQRNKGNFPGRFSGRQFSNSRSEMNVSTLELGDSALYLCASSLVSGPSYEQYFGPGTRLTVT.

V is TRBV6-5 and J is TRBJ1-2; TRBD1 matches at 10 bases. CDR1 is MNHEY and CDR2 is SVGAGI in the germline V gene. J lost 8 bases, V lost 4 bases, and 7 bases had no gene match. The CDR3 totals 14 residues. CDR3 nucleotide sequence: TGTGCCAGCAGTTGGGGACAGGGGAAGGAGGGCTACACCTTC. Translated: CASSWGQGKEGYTF.

In DNA, the CDR3 is TGTGCCAGTAGTCCCTCGCTGGTAGAGACCCAGTACTTC. It specifies CASSPSLVETQYF. The chain employs TRBV19 and TRBJ2-5; no definite D call. The CDR3 loop spans 13 amino acids. V was cut by 5 bases and J by 4 bases, with 11 bases left in between. The germline gives CDR1 LNHDA, CDR2 SQIVND (reference sequence).